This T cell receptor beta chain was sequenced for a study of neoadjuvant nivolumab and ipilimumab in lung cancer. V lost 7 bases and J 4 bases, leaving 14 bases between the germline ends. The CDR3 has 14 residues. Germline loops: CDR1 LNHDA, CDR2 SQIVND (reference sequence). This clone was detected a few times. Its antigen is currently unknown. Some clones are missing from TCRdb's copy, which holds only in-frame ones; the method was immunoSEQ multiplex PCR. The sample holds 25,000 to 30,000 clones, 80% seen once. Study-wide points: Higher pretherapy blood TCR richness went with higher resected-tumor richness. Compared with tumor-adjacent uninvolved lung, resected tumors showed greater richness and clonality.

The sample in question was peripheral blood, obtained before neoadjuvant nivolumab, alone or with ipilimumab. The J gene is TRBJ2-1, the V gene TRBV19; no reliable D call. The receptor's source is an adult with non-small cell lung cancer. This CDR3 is CASNPGPYYNEQFF. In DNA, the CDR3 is TGTGCCAGTAATCCTGGGCCCTATTACAATGAGCAGTTCTTC.